What follows are 16 T cell receptor beta chains derived from one specimen sequenced in a study of T-cell memory formation after mild COVID-19. TCRdb recomputed calls from the 5' RACE reads with MiXCR, one row per CDR3 protein. The sample lists around 300,000 distinct CDR3 sequences, around an eighth occurring once. Sequenced material: PBMCs or a T cell subset sorted from them (not recorded which). These receptors all stem from a man between 18 and 29 years old who had mild COVID-19 (a few samples of this study predate the infection). Cell type and time point are not known.

This clonotype was seen more than once but under ten times. This chain links TRBV10-2 with TRBJ1-1; D possibly corresponds to TRBD1 (5 bases). The CDR3 totals 13 residues. Per germline, CDR1 WSHSY and CDR2 SAAADI. V was shortened by 2 bases and J by 2 bases, with 6 bases between the two germline ends. The CDR3 region has the DNA TGCGCCAGCAGTGAGGGGGGAAACACTGAAGCTTTCTTT. Amino acids: CASSEGGNTEAFF.

This clonotype was seen a handful of times. The genes are TRBV5-1 and TRBJ1-2; no firm D call. There are 12 residues in the CDR3. V was pared by 4 bases and J by 6 bases, with 10 bases between. Per germline, CDR1 SGHRS and CDR2 YFSETQ. For the CDR3, the DNA is TGCGCCAGCAGCCGGATGGGGAATGGCTACACCTTC. Translation: CASSRMGNGYTF.

In its sample, this clonotype was seen many times. CDR3 DNA: TGTGCCAGCAGTGCCCAGGGGGCAGGGGGCTACACCTTC. This gives the protein CASSAQGAGGYTF. This chain connects TRBV6-6 to TRBJ1-2; 8 bases align to TRBD1. The V segment lost 5 bases and the J segment 8 bases; nucleotides outside the gene matches: 7. CDR3 length: 13 residues. The germline CDR1 and CDR2 sequences are MNHNY and SVGAGI (reference sequence).

The chain is built from TRBV4-1 and TRBJ2-1; tentatively, D is TRBD2 (6 bases). V was trimmed by 3 bases and J by 7 bases, leaving 22 bases between them. The CDR3 sequence is 17 residues long. In germline, CDR1 is MGHRA, CDR2 YSYEKL. Written as DNA, the CDR3 is TGCGCCAGCAGCCAGGGGGTCGGGGGTCCCATTAAGAATGAGCAGTTCTTC. Protein sequence: CASSQGVGGPIKNEQFF.

This clonotype has only a few counts. V gene TRBV6-2 or TRBV6-3 combines with J gene TRBJ2-7; D is unresolved. The CDR3 contains 13 residues. The V and J ends lost 7 bases and 5 bases respectively, with 15 bases between them. Germline V gene data show CDR1 as MNHEY and CDR2 as SVGEGT. CDR3 in amino acids: CASNGPGYDEQYV. CDR3 in DNA: TGTGCCAGCAACGGGCCCGGGTACGACGAGCAGTACGTC.

There are a few counts of this clonotype. This chain connects TRBV9 to TRBJ1-6; 9 bases agree with TRBD1. CDR1 SGDLS and CDR2 YYNGEE come from the germline V gene. Trimming removed 3 bases from V and 6 bases from J; junction bases left unmatched: 4. The CDR3 has 15 amino acids. The DNA of the CDR3 is TGTGCCAGCAGCGCCAGGGACAGGGCTAATTCACCCCTCCACTTT. Amino acids: CASSARDRANSPLHF.

This clonotype was found a few times. The V gene is TRBV10-3, the J gene TRBJ2-6, with TRBD1 matching 10 bases. CDR1 and CDR2 (germline): ENHRY, SYGVKD. This CDR3 contains 15 residues. Unmatched junction bases numbered 1, after V lost 6 bases and J lost 2 bases. CDR3 sequence: CAIRGQGTGANVLTF. The CDR3, as DNA: TGTGCCATCAGGGGACAGGGGACTGGGGCCAACGTCCTGACTTTC.

The chain uses TRBV4-3 and TRBJ1-1; no firm D call. The germline V and J ends were trimmed by 6 bases and 5 bases, with 13 bases remaining between them. The CDR3 is 13 residues long. Germline loops: CDR1 LGHNA, CDR2 YSLEER. The CDR3 reads CASRRTPDTEAFF. CDR3 bases: TGCGCCAGCAGACGAACACCGGATACTGAAGCTTTCTTT.

In its sample, this clonotype was seen many times. This sequence joins TRBV4-2 and TRBJ2-2; no reliable D call. The CDR3 sequence is 13 residues long. CDR1 and CDR2 (germline): LGHNA, YNFKEQ. Between the trimmed V and J ends, which lost 0 bases and 6 bases, there was a span of 5 bases. The CDR3 sequence is CASSQDRPGELFF. For the CDR3, the DNA is TGTGCCAGCAGCCAAGACAGGCCCGGGGAGCTGTTTTTT.

The J gene is TRBJ1-2, the V gene TRBV11-2; D call uncertain. Germline lookup yields CDR1 SGHAT and CDR2 FQNNGV. The CDR3 is 13 amino acids. Trimming removed 5 bases from V and 4 bases from J, with 11 bases in between. The CDR3 reads CASSRQGSYGYTF. The DNA of the CDR3 is TGTGCCAGCAGCCGGCAAGGGAGCTATGGCTACACCTTC.

This clonotype was detected ten times or more. The rearrangement uses TRBV5-1 and TRBJ2-1; D is perhaps TRBD2 (5 bases). This CDR3 is 13 amino acids long. Germline V gene data show CDR1 as SGHRS and CDR2 as YFSETQ. The V end was cut by 2 bases, the J end by 9 bases, with 12 bases between. The CDR3 nucleotides are TGCGCCAGCAGCTTAGAGGGTCCGACTGAGCAGTTCTTC. Amino acids: CASSLEGPTEQFF.

This rearrangement joins TRBV12-3 or TRBV12-4 to TRBJ2-2; D possibly matches TRBD1 or TRBD2 (6 bases each). The CDR3 is made up of 15 amino acids. Trimming removed 2 bases from V and 4 bases from J, with 11 bases in between. CDR3 sequence: CASSLRGGSTGELFF. The DNA of the CDR3 is TGTGCCAGCAGTTTAAGAGGGGGGAGCACCGGGGAGCTGTTTTTT.

This clonotype was counted between two and nine times. The CDR3 reads CASSLGSRGRGNTEAFF. The DNA for the CDR3 is TGCGCCAGCAGCTTGGGCAGCAGGGGGAGAGGGAACACTGAAGCTTTCTTT. The chain has TRBV5-1 and TRBJ1-1; TRBD1 aligns across 7 bases. V shed 0 bases, J shed 1 base, and the junction held 9 bases outside the gene matches. The CDR3 totals 17 residues. Looked up from germline, CDR1 is SGHRS and CDR2 is YFSETQ.

This clonotype was counted between two and nine times. CDR3 DNA sequence: TGTGCCAGCTCACCGCCTGGGGTCGGAGAGACCCAGTACTTC. Encoded protein: CASSPPGVGETQYF. The rearrangement links TRBV18 to TRBJ2-5; D is unclear. This CDR3 is 14 amino acids long. From germline, CDR1 is KGHSH and CDR2 LQKENI. Trimming removed 3 bases from V and 4 bases from J, with 12 bases in between. Filled out from reference TRBV18 and TRBJ2-5, the complete variable domain reads NAGVMQNPRHLVRRRGQEARLRCSPMKGHSHVYWYRQLPEEGLKFMVYLQKENIIDESGMPKERFSAEFPKEGPSILRIQQVVRGDSAAYFCASSPPGVGETQYFGPGTRLLVL.

This clonotype was counted between two and nine times. The rearrangement uses TRBV10-3 and TRBJ2-7, with 10 bases aligning to TRBD1. Germline CDR1 reads ENHRY; CDR2 reads SYGVKD. CDR3 length equals 16 residues. J gave up 5 bases and V 4 bases, and 11 bases lay outside the gene matches. The CDR3 loop is CAISAGQGPVGDEQYV. The DNA for the CDR3 is TGTGCCATCAGTGCGGGACAGGGGCCTGTTGGGGACGAGCAGTACGTC.

A few counts support this clonotype. The chain employs TRBV6-6 and TRBJ1-2; TRBD1 might be the D (5 bases). This CDR3 is 16 amino acids long. V was pared by 0 bases and J by 4 bases, with 15 bases between. The germline V gene has CDR1 MNHNY and CDR2 SVGAGI (reference sequence). CDR3: CASSYSAGRDFYGYTF. DNA of the CDR3: TGTGCCAGCAGTTACTCGGCAGGGCGAGACTTCTATGGCTACACCTTC.